Shown below are 20 T cell receptor beta chains from a single sample sequenced in a study of blood T cell repertoires in COVID-19. Sequencing used immunoSEQ multiplex PCR; TCRdb keeps in-frame clones, though not all of them. The sample has roughly 95,000 clones; around nine tenths are singletons. The specimen was peripheral blood. The receptors derive from a woman aged 45 to 65 in a cohort sampled during active COVID-19.

This chain uses TRBV12-3 or TRBV12-4 with TRBJ1-1, with D unclear. Trimming took off 5 bases at V and 4 bases at J, with 11 bases between the two ends. The CDR3 length is 13 residues. Here the CDR3 reads CASSDQRFTEAFF. The CDR3 nucleotides are TGTGCCAGCAGTGACCAGCGCTTCACTGAAGCTTTCTTT.

The rearrangement joins TRBV28 to TRBJ2-7; 7 bases agree with TRBD2. The CDR3 is 14 residues long. Germline lookup yields CDR1 MDHEN and CDR2 SYDVKM. The J segment lost 2 bases and the V segment lost 8 bases, leaving 9 bases of the junction unmatched. Here the CDR3 reads CASYPGGSAYEQYF. In nucleotides, the CDR3 is TGTGCCAGCTACCCCGGGGGGAGTGCCTACGAGCAGTACTTC.

This chain uses TRBV6-5 with TRBJ1-1, with 7 bases lining up with TRBD1. Per germline, CDR1 MNHEY and CDR2 SVGAGI. Unmatched junction bases numbered 6, after V lost 5 bases and J lost 3 bases. This CDR3 is 14 amino acids long. The CDR3 DNA reads as TGTGCCAGCAGTCCCCGGGACAGTCACACTGAAGCTTTCTTT. Its protein product is CASSPRDSHTEAFF.

J is TRBJ2-3 and V is TRBV9; perhaps TRBD1 as D (6 bases). CDR1 is SGDLS and CDR2 is YYNGEE in the germline V gene. V lost 0 bases to trimming and J lost 8 bases, with 13 bases between them. The CDR3 is 14 residues long. CDR3 sequence reads: CASSVDPGQRTQYF. Written as DNA, the CDR3 is TGTGCCAGCAGCGTAGATCCGGGACAACGTACGCAGTATTTT.

This chain uses TRBV6-4 with TRBJ1-4; D not certain. Germline loops: CDR1 MRHNA, CDR2 SNTAGT. Trimming shortened V by 9 bases and J by 0 bases, and 14 bases separated the two germline ends. The CDR3 is 15 amino acids. In DNA form, the CDR3 reads TGTGCCAGTACTCTTGGGCCTTCAACTAATGAAAAACTGTTTTTT. Protein product: CASTLGPSTNEKLFF.

This chain uses TRBV4-2 with TRBJ2-5; 10 bases are shared with TRBD2. Per germline, CDR1 LGHNA and CDR2 YNFKEQ. The CDR3 covers 15 residues. Trimming cost V 4 bases and J 2 bases; bases outside gene matches: 4. CDR3 DNA: TGTGCCAGCAGCCCCGGACTAGCGGTTCAAGAGACCCAGTACTTC. This sequence encodes CASSPGLAVQETQYF.

The genes are TRBV3-1 (or the pseudogene TRBV3-2) and TRBJ1-4; TRBD1 agrees at 9 bases. The trim removed 4 bases at V and 8 bases at J, leaving 8 bases unmatched. Germline-derived CDR1 and CDR2 are LGHDT and YNNKEL (reference sequence). This CDR3 is built from 15 residues. The CDR3 loop reads CASSLGTGQVEKLFF. The CDR3 bases are TGTGCCAGCAGCCTCGGGACAGGGCAGGTCGAAAAACTGTTTTTT.

The genes are TRBV23-1 and TRBJ2-7; D is possibly TRBD1 (6 bases). TRBV23-1 has ORF status, its function being uncertain. This CDR3 is built from 15 residues. Trimming pared 3 bases from V and 2 bases from J, leaving 14 bases between. The CDR3 region is CASSHSGDRAYEQYF. CDR3 nucleotides: TGCGCCAGCAGTCATTCAGGGGACCGAGCCTACGAGCAGTACTTC.

J is TRBJ1-4 and V is TRBV28; 9 nucleotides match TRBD1. Per the germline V gene, CDR1 is MDHEN and CDR2 is SYDVKM. The trim removed 5 bases at V and 5 bases at J, leaving 9 bases unmatched. The CDR3 is 16 amino acids. The CDR3 reads CASSPYTGTGNEKLFF. CDR3 DNA sequence: TGTGCCAGCAGTCCGTATACCGGGACAGGGAATGAAAAACTGTTTTTT.

This clone showed up just once. This chain uses TRBV4-1 with TRBJ1-2, with 9 bases aligning to TRBD1. This CDR3 is built from 16 residues. CDR1 MGHRA and CDR2 YSYEKL come from the germline V gene. The junction had 7 bases not matched to a gene; V was cut back by 0 bases and J by 5 bases. CDR3 sequence: CASSQDTGGWSYGYTF. The CDR3 region has the DNA TGCGCCAGCAGCCAAGATACAGGGGGCTGGTCTTATGGCTACACCTTC.

The chain links TRBV18 to TRBJ1-3; D perhaps matches TRBD1 (5 bases). CDR1 KGHSH and CDR2 LQKENI come from the germline V gene. V was pared by 2 bases and J by 0 bases, with 8 bases between. The CDR3 sequence is 15 residues long. The CDR3 nucleotides are TGTGCCAGCTCACCAGGGGCCGACTCTGGAAACACCATATATTTT. This codes for CASSPGADSGNTIYF. Filled out from reference TRBV18 and TRBJ1-3, the complete variable domain reads NAGVMQNPRHLVRRRGQEARLRCSPMKGHSHVYWYRQLPEEGLKFMVYLQKENIIDESGMPKERFSAEFPKEGPSILRIQQVVRGDSAAYFCASSPGADSGNTIYFGEGSWLTVV.

The genes are TRBV6-5 and TRBJ2-7; D unclear. Trimming stripped 6 bases from V and 4 bases from J, with 7 bases between. The CDR3 contains 11 residues. Germline-derived CDR1 and CDR2 are MNHEY and SVGAGI. The CDR3 region is CASSDIYEQYF. The DNA for the CDR3 is TGTGCCAGCAGCGACATTTACGAGCAGTACTTC.

This clone occurred once. The genes are TRBV28 and TRBJ2-1, with 13 bases identical to TRBD2. Germline CDR1 is MDHEN and CDR2 is SYDVKM. This CDR3 spans 17 amino acids. V gave up 7 bases and J gave up 5 bases; unmatched junction bases: 11. CDR3 region: CASTDRRTSGRNNEQFF. CDR3 coding DNA: TGTGCCAGCACCGACCGCAGGACTAGCGGGAGAAACAATGAGCAGTTCTTC.

The chain carries TRBV28 and TRBJ2-7; 7 bases align to TRBD1. The V gene end was trimmed by 4 bases and the J gene end by 4 bases; junction bases not matched to a gene: 7. Germline V gene data show CDR1 as MDHEN and CDR2 as SYDVKM. The CDR3 runs 14 residues. In DNA, the CDR3 is TGTGCCAGCAGTTCGACAGGGTCGACGTACGAGCAGTACTTC. It codes for CASSSTGSTYEQYF.

Within the sample, this clone is medium-sized (0.01 to 0.1%). This chain connects TRBV11-2 to TRBJ1-3, with TRBD1 as a possible D gene (5 bases). Deletions cut 2 bases from V and 1 base from J, with 9 bases between. Germline V gene sequence: CDR1 SGHAT, CDR2 FQNNGV. The CDR3 totals 15 residues. Written as DNA, the CDR3 is TGTGCCAGCAGCTTACTTTCAGGGTCTGGAAACACCATATATTTT. Translated, it gives CASSLLSGSGNTIYF.

CDR3 DNA: TGTGCCAGCTCACCACCGAAAGCGGGAGCGGGCACCGGGGAGCTGTTTTTT. Residues: CASSPPKAGAGTGELFF. The chain has TRBV18 and TRBJ2-2, with 8 bases fitting TRBD2. V lost 0 bases, J lost 4 bases, and 7 bases stayed unmatched. The CDR3 totals 17 residues. CDR1 and CDR2 (germline): KGHSH, LQKENI.

Note on this clone: Germline is not matched at one junction end, which may reflect a read error. The chain links TRBV24-1 to TRBJ2-3; D is unclear. This CDR3 has 12 residues. The germline V gene encodes CDR1 KGHDR and CDR2 SFDVKD. The CDR3: CATSDLADTQYF. The CDR3 DNA follows: TGTGCCACCAGCGATTTGGCGGATACGCAGTATTTT.

The genes are TRBV19 and TRBJ1-5, with 9 bases matching TRBD1. Unmatched junction bases numbered 8, after V lost 6 bases and J lost 5 bases. The CDR3 covers 15 residues. Germline V gene lookup returns CDR1 LNHDA and CDR2 SQIVND (reference sequence). CDR3 bases: TGTGCCAGTAGAGACAGGGGGGTGCGGGATCAGCCCCAGCATTTT. Protein sequence: CASRDRGVRDQPQHF.

V and J are TRBV19 and TRBJ1-6; TRBD1 matches at 8 bases. The CDR3 has 14 amino acids. CDR1 is LNHDA, CDR2 SQIVND, per germline (reference sequence). With 3 bases clipped from V and 7 bases from J, the junction kept 2 bases outside the gene matches. CDR3 coding DNA: TGTGCCAGTAGTATCCGGGACAGGAATTCACCCCTCCACTTT. Translated: CASSIRDRNSPLHF.

The chain uses TRBV7-9 and TRBJ1-3; D is perhaps TRBD1 (5 bases). Germline V gene sequence: CDR1 SEHNR, CDR2 FQNEAQ (reference sequence). V lost 1 base and J lost 0, with 10 bases in between. The CDR3 is made up of 16 amino acids. Written as DNA, the CDR3 is TGTGCCAGCAGCTTAGGGGACTTTAGCTCTGGAAACACCATATATTTT. Translating it yields CASSLGDFSSGNTIYF.